This TCR beta chain was obtained from a study of T-cell reconstitution after alpha-beta-depleted transplantation in children. General study findings and limits: The study reportedly traced alpha-beta T cells about two months after transplant to several hundred expanded graft clones. At one year after transplant, newly produced T cells mostly accounted for T-cell counts and diversity.

There are a few counts of this clonotype. The antigen is not known. Preparing the TCRbeta library involved the use of unique molecular identifiers. Using its own MiXCR run on the PCR reads, TCRdb lists one record per CDR3 protein. The top ten clones hold about 35% of a sample with a few hundred thousand distinct CDR3 sequences, 25% to 30% of them seen once. CDR3 length: 15 residues. V was shortened by 2 bases and J by 0 bases, with 7 bases between the two germline ends. Germline V gene lookup returns CDR1 MNHNS and CDR2 SASEGT. The starting material was PBMCs, obtained before TCRalphabeta/CD19-depleted stem cell transplant. The V and J genes are TRBV6-1 and TRBJ1-4; D is uncertain. The origin of this receptor is a boy under three years old with Wiskott-Aldrich syndrome, due to receive a stem cell transplant. In DNA form, the CDR3 reads TGTGCCAGCAGTGAATTTGGGACAACTAATGAAAAACTGTTTTTT. It encodes CASSEFGTTNEKLFF.